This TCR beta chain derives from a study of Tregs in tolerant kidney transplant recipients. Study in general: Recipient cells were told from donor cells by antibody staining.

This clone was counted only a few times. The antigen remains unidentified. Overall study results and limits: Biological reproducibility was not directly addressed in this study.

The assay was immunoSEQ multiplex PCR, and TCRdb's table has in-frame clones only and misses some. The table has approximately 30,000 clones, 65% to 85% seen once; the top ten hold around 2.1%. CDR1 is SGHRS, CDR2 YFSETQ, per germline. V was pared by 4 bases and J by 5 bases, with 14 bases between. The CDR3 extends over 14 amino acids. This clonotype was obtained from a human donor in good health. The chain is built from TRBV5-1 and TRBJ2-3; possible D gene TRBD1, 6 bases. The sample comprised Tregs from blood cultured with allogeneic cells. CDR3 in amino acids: CASSPQGMEDTQYF. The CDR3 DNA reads TGCGCCAGCAGCCCACAGGGAATGGAAGATACGCAGTATTTT. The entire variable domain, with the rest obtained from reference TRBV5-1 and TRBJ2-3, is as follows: KAGVTQTPRYLIKTRGQQVTLSCSPISGHRSVSWYQQTPGQGLQFLFEYFSETQRNKGNFPGRFSGRQFSNSRSEMNVSTLELGDSALYLCASSPQGMEDTQYFGPGTRLTVL.